This TCR beta chain is drawn from a study of blood T cell repertoires in COVID-19. Study context: T cells, B-cell-depleted T cells, or PBMCs supplied cDNA or gDNA.

With V trimmed by 8 bases and J by 6 bases, 13 bases remained unmatched. Germline CDR1 MNHEY, CDR2 SMNVEV (reference sequence). The CDR3 consists of 14 residues. Using immunoSEQ multiplex PCR, the repertoire was profiled, and TCRdb retains in-frame clones only, with some absent. The sample records 250,000 or so clones, roughly 85% being singletons. Membership in each cohort depended on participant-reported clinical history. The receptor's source is a woman aged 50 to 65 who had been exposed to COVID-19. The material sequenced was PBMCs or T cells enriched from blood (not recorded which). V gene TRBV27 combines with J gene TRBJ2-7; 7 nucleotides align to TRBD2. CDR3 loop: CASSIGGFPFEQYF. Here the CDR3 DNA reads TGTGCCAGCTCCATCGGGGGGTTCCCCTTCGAGCAGTACTTC.